This T cell receptor beta chain is from a study of post-analysis software for immune sequencing data. This clonotype showed up just a few times. What it binds is unknown. Trimming pared 3 bases from V and 1 base from J, leaving 13 bases between. The length of the CDR3 is 15 residues. Findings and caveats of the study: When patients were compared with controls, a handful of TRBV segments were more frequent, TRBV5-6, TRBV5-1 and TRBV20-1 among them.

cDNA libraries of TCR beta carried unique molecular identifiers. One entry per CDR3 protein, called by TCRdb with MiXCR from the PCR reads. The sample includes about 770,000 distinct CDR3 sequences, under 60% seen only once; the top ten take roughly 5%. The sequenced sample was blood. The gene calls are TRBV12-3 or TRBV12-4 and TRBJ2-7; D perhaps matches TRBD1 (5 bases). This receptor was taken from a girl between 5 and 17 years old with multiple sclerosis. The DNA for the CDR3 is TGTGCCAGCAGTTTTTATCTCAGGGCGTCCTACGAGCAGTACTTC. It encodes CASSFYLRASYEQYF.